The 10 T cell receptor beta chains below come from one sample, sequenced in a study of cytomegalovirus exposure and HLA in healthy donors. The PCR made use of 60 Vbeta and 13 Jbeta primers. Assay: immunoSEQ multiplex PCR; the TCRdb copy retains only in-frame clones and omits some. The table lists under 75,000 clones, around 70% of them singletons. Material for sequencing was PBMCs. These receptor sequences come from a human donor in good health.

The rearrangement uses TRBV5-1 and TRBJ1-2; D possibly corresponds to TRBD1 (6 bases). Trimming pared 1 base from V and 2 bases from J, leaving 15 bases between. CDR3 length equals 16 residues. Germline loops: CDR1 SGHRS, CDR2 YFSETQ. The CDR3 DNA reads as TGCGCCAGCAGCTTGACATCTGGACAGCTGAACTATGGCTACACCTTC. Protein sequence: CASSLTSGQLNYGYTF.

The CDR3 loop is CAWSPSGGEKLFF. The CDR3 DNA reads TGTGCCTGGAGTCCGAGCGGCGGTGAAAAACTGTTTTTT. This sequence joins TRBV30 and TRBJ1-4, with D unclear. V was cut by 2 bases and J by 7 bases, with 11 bases left in between. This CDR3 has 13 residues. Germline loops: CDR1 GTSNPN, CDR2 SVGIG (reference sequence). The whole variable domain, filled in from reference TRBV30 and TRBJ1-4, reads SQTIHQWPATLVQPVGSPLSLECTVEGTSNPNLYWYRQAAGRGLQLLFYSVGIGQISSEVPQNLSASRPQDRQFILSSKKLLLSDSGFYLCAWSPSGGEKLFFGSGTQLSVL.

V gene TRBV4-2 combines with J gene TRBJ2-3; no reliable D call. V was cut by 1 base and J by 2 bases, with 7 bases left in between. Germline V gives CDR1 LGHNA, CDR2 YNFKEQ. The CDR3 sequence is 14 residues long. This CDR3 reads CASSQVSDTDTQYF. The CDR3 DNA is TGTGCCAGCAGCCAAGTCAGCGACACAGATACGCAGTATTTT.

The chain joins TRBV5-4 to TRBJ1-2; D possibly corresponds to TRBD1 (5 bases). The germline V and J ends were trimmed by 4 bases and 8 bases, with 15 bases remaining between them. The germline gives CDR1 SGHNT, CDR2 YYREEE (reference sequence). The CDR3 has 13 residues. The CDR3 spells CASSPGDSRGYTF. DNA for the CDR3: TGTGCCAGCAGCCCTGGGGACTCAAGGGGCTACACCTTC.

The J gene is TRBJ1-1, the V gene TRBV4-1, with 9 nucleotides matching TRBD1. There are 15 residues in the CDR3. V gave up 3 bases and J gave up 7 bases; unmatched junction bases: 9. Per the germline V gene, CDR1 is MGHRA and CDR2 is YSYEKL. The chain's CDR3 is CASSQREQGAFEAFF. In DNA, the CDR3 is TGCGCCAGCAGCCAGAGGGAACAGGGGGCTTTTGAAGCTTTCTTT.

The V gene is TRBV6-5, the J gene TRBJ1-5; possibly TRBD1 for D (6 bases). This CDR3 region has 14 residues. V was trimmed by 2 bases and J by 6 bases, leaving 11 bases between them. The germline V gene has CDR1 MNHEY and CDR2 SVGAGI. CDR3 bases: TGTGCCAGCAGTTACCGGGGGGCCAGTCAGCCCCAGCATTTT. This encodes CASSYRGASQPQHF.

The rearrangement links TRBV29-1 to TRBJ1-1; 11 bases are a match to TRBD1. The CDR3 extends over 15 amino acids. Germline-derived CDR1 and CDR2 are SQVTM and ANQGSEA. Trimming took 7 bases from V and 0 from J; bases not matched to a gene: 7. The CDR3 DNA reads TGCAGCGGGGCCGGGACAGGGGGTTTGAACACTGAAGCTTTCTTT. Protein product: CSGAGTGGLNTEAFF.

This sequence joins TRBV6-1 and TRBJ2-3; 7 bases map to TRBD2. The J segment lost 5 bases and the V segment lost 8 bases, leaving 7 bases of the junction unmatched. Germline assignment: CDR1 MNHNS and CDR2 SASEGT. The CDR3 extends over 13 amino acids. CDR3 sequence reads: CASSWWGGDTQYF. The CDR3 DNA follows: TGTGCCAGCTCCTGGTGGGGGGGAGATACGCAGTATTTT.

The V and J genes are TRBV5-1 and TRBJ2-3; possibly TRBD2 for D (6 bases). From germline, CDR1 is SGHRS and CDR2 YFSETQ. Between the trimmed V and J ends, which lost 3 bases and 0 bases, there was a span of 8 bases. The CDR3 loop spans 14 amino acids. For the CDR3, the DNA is TGCGCCAGCAGCTGGAGCGGGAGCACAGATACGCAGTATTTT. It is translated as CASSWSGSTDTQYF.

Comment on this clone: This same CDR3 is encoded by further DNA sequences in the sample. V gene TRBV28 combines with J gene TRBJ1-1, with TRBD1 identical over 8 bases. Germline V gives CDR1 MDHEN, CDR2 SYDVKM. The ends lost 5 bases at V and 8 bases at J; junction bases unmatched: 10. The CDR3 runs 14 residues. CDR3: CASSLPGQGSEAFF. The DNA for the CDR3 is TGTGCCAGCAGTCTTCCCGGACAGGGCAGCGAAGCTTTCTTT.